This TCR beta chain was sequenced for a study of OX40 agonist ivuxolimab in advanced cancers. The assay was immunoSEQ multiplex PCR, and TCRdb's table has in-frame clones only and misses some. In the table there are 36,000 or so clones, roughly 80% of which are singletons. The sequence was obtained from an adult with an advanced solid tumor such as melanoma, head and neck, liver or kidney cancer. Sequenced here: CD4+ or CD8+ T cells sorted from blood, sampled in a trial of the OX40 agonist ivuxolimab.

CDR3 sequence reads: CASSRETQYF. Here the CDR3 DNA reads TGTGCCAGCAGCCGGGAGACCCAGTACTTC. The V gene is TRBV9, the J gene TRBJ2-5; D not resolved. The CDR3 has 10 amino acids. Germline values: CDR1 SGDLS, CDR2 YYNGEE. Trimming took 4 bases from V and 5 from J, leaving 3 bases between them.